This T cell receptor (beta chain) was documented in a study of blood T cell repertoires in COVID-19. Study summary: Nucleic acid was either cDNA or gDNA, and it came from T cells, B-cell-depleted T cells, or PBMCs.

TCRdb keeps only in-frame clones here, not all; method: immunoSEQ multiplex PCR. The table records about 150,000 clones, approximately 87% of them present only once. Germline values: CDR1 SGHDT, CDR2 YYEEEE. V gave up 0 bases and J gave up 4 bases, with 13 bases separating them. The CDR3 runs to 15 residues. Sequenced input: peripheral blood. The TCR sequence derives from a human donor in a cohort sampled during active COVID-19. The V and J genes are TRBV5-6 and TRBJ1-1, with a tentative D call TRBD1 (5 bases). CDR3 bases: TGTGCCAGCAGCTTGGCGCGGGGCGGGGGCACTGAAGCTTTCTTT. Translating it yields CASSLARGGGTEAFF.